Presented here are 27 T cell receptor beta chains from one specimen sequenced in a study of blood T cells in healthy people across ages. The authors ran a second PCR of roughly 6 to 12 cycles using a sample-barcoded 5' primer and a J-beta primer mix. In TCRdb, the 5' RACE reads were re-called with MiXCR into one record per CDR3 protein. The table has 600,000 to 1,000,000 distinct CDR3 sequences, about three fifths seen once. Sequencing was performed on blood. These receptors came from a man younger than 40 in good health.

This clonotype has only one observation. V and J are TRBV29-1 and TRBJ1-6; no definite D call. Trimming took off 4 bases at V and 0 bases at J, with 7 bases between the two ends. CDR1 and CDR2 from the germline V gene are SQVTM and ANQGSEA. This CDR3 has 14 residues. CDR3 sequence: CSVAESSYNSPLHF. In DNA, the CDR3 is TGCAGCGTTGCTGAGAGCTCCTATAATTCACCCCTCCACTTT.

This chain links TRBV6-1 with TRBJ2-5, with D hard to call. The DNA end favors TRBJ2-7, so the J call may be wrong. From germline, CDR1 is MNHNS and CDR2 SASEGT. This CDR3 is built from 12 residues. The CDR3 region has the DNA TGTGCCAGCAGTGAGCTGGAGTCCGAGCAGTACTTC. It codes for CASSELESEQYF.

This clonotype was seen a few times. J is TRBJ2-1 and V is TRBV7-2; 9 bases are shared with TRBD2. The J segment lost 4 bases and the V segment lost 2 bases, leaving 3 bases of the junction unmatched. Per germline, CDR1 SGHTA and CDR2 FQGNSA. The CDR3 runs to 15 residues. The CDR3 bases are TGTGCCAGCAGCTTAAGGCGGGAGGGGTACAATGAGCAGTTCTTC. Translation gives CASSLRREGYNEQFF.

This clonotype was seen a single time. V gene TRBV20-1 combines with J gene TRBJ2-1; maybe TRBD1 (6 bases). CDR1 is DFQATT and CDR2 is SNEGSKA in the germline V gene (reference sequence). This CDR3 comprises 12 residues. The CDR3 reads CSSSRGNNEQFF. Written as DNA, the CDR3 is TGCTCCTCCTCCAGGGGTAACAATGAGCAGTTCTTC.

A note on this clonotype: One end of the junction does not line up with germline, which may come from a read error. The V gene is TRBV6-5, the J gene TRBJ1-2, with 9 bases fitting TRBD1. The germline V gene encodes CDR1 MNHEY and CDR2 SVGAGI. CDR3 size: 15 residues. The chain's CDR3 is CASSRGTGINHGYTF. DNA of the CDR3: TGTGCCAGCAGTCGAGGGACAGGGATTAACCATGGCTACACCTTC.

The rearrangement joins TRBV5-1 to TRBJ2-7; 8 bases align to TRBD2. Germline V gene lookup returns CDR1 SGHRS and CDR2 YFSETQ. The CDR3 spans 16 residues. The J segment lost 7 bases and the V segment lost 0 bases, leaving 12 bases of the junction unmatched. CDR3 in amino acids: CASSLVGTSGYNEQYF. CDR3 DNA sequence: TGCGCCAGCAGCTTGGTTGGCACTAGCGGTTACAATGAGCAGTACTTC.

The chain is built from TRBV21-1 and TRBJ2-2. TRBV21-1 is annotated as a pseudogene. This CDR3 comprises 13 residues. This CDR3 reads CASSTKNTGELFF. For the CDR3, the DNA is TGTGCCAGCAGCACTAAGAACACCGGGGAGCTGTTTTTT.

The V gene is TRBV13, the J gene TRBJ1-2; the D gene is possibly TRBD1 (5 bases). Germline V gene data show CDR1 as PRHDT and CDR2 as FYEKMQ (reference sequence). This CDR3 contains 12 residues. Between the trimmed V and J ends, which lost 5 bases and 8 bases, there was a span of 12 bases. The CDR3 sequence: CASSPQRGGYTF. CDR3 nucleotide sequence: TGTGCCAGCAGCCCGCAACGGGGGGGCTACACCTTC.

The CDR3 region is CSATLAADLLYEQYF. The CDR3 DNA sequence: TGCAGTGCTACCCTCGCGGCGGATCTTCTCTACGAGCAGTACTTC. The chain has TRBV20-1 and TRBJ2-7; D is unclear. The germline V and J ends were trimmed by 4 bases and 3 bases, with 19 bases remaining between them. This CDR3 has 15 amino acids. The germline V gene has CDR1 DFQATT and CDR2 SNEGSKA (reference sequence).

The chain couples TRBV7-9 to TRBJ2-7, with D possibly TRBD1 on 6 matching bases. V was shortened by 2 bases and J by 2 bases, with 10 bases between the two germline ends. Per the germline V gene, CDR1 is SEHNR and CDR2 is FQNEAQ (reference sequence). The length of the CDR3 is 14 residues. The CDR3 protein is CASSLYNRAYEQYF. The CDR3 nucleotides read TGTGCCAGCAGCTTATACAACAGGGCCTACGAGCAGTACTTC.

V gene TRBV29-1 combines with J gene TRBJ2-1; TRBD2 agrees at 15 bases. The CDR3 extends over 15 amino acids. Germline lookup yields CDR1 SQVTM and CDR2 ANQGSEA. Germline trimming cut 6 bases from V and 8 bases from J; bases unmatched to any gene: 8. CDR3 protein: CSVPRTSGRADEQFF. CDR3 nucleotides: TGCAGCGTGCCCCGGACTAGCGGGAGGGCCGATGAGCAGTTCTTC.

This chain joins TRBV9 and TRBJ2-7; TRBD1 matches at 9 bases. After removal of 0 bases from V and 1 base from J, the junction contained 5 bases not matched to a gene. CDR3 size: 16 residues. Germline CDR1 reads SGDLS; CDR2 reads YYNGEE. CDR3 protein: CASSVDGTGSSYEQYF. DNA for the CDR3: TGTGCCAGCAGCGTAGATGGGACAGGGAGTTCCTACGAGCAGTACTTC.

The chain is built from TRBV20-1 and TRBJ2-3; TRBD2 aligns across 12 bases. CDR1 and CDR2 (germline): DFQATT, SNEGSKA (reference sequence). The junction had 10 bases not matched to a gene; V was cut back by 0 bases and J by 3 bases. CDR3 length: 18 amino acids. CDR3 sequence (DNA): TGCAGTGCTAGAGATCTCCTAGCGGGAGGGCCCTTTACAGATACGCAGTATTTT. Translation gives CSARDLLAGGPFTDTQYF.

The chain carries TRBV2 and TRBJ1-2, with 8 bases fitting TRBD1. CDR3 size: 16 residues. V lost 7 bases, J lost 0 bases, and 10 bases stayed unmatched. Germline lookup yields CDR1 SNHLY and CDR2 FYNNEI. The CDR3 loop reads CASTADREYTNYGYTF. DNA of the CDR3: TGTGCCAGCACCGCGGACAGGGAATACACTAACTATGGCTACACCTTC.

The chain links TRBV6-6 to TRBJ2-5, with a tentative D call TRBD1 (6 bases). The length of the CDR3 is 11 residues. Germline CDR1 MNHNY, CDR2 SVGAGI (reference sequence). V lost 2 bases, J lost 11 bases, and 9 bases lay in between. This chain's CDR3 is CASSYQGPQYF. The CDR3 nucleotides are TGTGCCAGCAGTTACCAGGGGCCGCAGTACTTC.

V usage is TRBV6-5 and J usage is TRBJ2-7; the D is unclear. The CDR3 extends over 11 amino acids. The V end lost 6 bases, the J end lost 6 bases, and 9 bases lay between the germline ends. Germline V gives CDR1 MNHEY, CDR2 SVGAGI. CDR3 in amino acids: CASRREREQYF. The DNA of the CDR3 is TGTGCCAGCAGAAGGGAACGCGAGCAGTACTTC.

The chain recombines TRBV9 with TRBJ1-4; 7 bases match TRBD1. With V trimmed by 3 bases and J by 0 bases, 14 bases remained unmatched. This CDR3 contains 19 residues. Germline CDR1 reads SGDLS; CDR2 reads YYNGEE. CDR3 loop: CASSESQGEACPTNEKLFF. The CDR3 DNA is TGTGCCAGCAGCGAATCTCAGGGGGAGGCCTGTCCAACTAATGAAAAACTGTTTTTT.

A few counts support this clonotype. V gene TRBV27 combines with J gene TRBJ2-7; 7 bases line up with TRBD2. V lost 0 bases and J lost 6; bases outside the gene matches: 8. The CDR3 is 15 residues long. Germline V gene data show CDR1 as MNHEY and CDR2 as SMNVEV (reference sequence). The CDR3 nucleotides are TGTGCCAGCAGTTTATCGGGACTAACCCTTCTCGAGCAGTACTTC. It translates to CASSLSGLTLLEQYF.

The CDR3 DNA reads as TGCAGCGCCACGCCCAAAAACATTCAGTACTTC. Amino acid sequence: CSATPKNIQYF. The chain uses TRBV29-1 and TRBJ2-4, with D unresolved. The CDR3 contains 11 residues. Germline-derived CDR1 and CDR2 are SQVTM and ANQGSEA. The germline V and J ends were trimmed by 7 bases and 2 bases, with 6 bases remaining between them.

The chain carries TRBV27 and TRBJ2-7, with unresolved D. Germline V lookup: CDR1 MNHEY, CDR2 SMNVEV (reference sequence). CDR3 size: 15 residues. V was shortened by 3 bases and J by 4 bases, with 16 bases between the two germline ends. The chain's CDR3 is CASSFTRNLGYEQYF. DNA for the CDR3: TGTGCCAGCAGTTTCACCCGGAATTTGGGATACGAGCAGTACTTC.

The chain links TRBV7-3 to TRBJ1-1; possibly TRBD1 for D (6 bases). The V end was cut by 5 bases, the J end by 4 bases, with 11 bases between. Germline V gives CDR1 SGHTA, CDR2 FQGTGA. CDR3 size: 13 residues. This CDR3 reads CASSITGSTEAFF. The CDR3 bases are TGTGCCAGCAGCATTACAGGGTCCACTGAAGCTTTCTTT.

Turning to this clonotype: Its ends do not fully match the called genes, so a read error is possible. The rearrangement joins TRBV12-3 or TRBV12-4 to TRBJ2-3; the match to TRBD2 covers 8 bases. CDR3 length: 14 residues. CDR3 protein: CASSGGGRGDAQYF. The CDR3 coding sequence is TGTGCCAGCAGTGGCGGGGGGAGAGGAGATGCGCAGTATTTT.

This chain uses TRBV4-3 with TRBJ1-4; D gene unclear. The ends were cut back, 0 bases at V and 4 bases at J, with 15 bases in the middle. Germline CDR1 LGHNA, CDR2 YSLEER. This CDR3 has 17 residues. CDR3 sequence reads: CASSQDLGGFHNEKLFF. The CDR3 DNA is TGCGCCAGCAGCCAAGACCTTGGAGGGTTTCATAATGAAAAACTGTTTTTT.

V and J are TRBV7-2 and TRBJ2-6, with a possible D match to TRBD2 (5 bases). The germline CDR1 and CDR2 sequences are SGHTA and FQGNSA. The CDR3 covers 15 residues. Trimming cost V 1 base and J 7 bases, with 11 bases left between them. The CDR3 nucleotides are TGTGCCAGCAGCTTAGAAGCCCGGGAAGCCAACGTCCTGACTTTC. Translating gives CASSLEAREANVLTF. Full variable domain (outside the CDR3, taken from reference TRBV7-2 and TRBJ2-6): GAGVSQSPSNKVTEKGKDVELRCDPISGHTALYWYRQSLGQGLEFLIYFQGNSAPDKSGLPSDRFSAERTGGSVSTLTIQRTQQEDSAVYLCASSLEAREANVLTFGAGSRLTVL.

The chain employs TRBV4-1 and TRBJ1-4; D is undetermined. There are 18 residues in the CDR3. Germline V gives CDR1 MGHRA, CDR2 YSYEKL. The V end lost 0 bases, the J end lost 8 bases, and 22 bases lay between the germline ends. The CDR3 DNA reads TGCGCCAGCAGCCAAGATCATCAAATGGACCTCGACGGAGAAAAACTGTTTTTT. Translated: CASSQDHQMDLDGEKLFF.

The CDR3 DNA sequence: TGTGCCAGCAGCATAGACCCTGGGGCCAACGTCCTGACTTTC. Amino acids: CASSIDPGANVLTF. V and J are TRBV7-2 and TRBJ2-6; D call uncertain. V was shortened by 5 bases and J by 2 bases, with 7 bases between the two germline ends. The length of the CDR3 is 14 residues. CDR1 is SGHTA and CDR2 is FQGNSA in the germline V gene.

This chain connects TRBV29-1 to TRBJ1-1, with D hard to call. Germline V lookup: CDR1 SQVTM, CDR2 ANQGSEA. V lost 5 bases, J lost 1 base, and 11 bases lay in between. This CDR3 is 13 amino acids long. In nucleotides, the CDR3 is TGCAGCGTTTCCATTTCTCCGAACACTGAAGCTTTCTTT. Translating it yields CSVSISPNTEAFF.